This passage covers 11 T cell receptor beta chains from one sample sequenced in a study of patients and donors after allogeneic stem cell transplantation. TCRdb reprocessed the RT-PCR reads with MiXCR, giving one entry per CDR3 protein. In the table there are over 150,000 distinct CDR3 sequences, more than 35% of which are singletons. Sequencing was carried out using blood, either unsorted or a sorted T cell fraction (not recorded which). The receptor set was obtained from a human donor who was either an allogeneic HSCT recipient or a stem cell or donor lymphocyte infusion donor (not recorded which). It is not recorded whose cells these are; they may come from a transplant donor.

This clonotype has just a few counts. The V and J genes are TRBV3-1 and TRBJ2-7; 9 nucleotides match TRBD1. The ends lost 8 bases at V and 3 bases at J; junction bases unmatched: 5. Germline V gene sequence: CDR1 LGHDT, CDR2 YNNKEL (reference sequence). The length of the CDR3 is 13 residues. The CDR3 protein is CASVPTGGYEQYF. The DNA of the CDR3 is TGTGCCAGCGTCCCGACAGGGGGCTACGAGCAGTACTTC.

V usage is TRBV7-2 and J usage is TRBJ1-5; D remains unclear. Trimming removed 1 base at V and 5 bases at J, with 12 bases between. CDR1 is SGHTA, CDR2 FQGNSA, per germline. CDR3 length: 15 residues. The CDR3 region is CASSLGSVLDQPQHF. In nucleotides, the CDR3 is TGTGCCAGCAGCTTAGGTTCCGTGTTAGATCAGCCCCAGCATTTT.

The DNA for the CDR3 is TGCAGTGCTAGTGGGGCTAACTATGGCTACACCTTC. This encodes CSASGANYGYTF. The rearrangement uses TRBV20-1 and TRBJ1-2; no reliable D call. The CDR3 covers 12 residues. Trimming removed 3 bases at V and 0 bases at J, with 5 bases between. CDR1 is DFQATT, CDR2 SNEGSKA, per germline (reference sequence).

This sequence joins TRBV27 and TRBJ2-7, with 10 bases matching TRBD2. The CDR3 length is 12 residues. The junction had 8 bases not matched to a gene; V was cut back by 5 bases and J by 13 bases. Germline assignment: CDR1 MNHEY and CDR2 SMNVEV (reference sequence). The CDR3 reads CASSGRASGRYF. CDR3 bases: TGTGCCAGCAGTGGTCGGGCTAGCGGGAGATACTTC.

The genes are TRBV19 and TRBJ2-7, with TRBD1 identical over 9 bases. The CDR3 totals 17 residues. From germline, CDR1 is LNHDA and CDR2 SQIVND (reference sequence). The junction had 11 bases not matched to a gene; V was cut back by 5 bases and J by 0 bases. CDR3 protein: CASSGGGGTGSSYEQYF. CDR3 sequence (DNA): TGTGCCAGTAGTGGAGGAGGCGGGACAGGGAGCTCCTACGAGCAGTACTTC.

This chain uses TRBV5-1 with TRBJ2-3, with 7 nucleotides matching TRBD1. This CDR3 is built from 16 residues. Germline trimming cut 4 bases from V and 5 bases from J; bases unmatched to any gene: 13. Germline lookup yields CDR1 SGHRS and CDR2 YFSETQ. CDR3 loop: CASSPLIGQAGDTQYF. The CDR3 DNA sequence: TGCGCCAGCAGCCCACTCATAGGACAGGCGGGAGATACGCAGTATTTT.

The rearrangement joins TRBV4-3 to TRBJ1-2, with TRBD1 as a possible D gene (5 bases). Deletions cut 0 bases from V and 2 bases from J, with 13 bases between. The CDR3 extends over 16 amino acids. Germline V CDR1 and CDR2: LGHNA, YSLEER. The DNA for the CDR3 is TGCGCCAGCAGCCAAGAATCAGGGCCAGGCAACTATGGCTACACCTTC. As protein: CASSQESGPGNYGYTF.

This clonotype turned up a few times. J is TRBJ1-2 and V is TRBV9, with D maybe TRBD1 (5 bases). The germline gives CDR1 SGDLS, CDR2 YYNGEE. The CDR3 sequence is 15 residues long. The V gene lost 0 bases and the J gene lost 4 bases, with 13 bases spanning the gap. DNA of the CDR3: TGTGCCAGCAGCGTAGGAGCAGGGCTCAGCTATGGCTACACCTTC. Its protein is CASSVGAGLSYGYTF. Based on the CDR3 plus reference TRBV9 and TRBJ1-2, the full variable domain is DSGVTQTPKHLITATGQRVTLRCSPRSGDLSVYWYQQSLDQGLQFLIQYYNGEERAKGNILERFSAQQFPDLHSELNLSSLELGDSALYFCASSVGAGLSYGYTFGSGTRLTVV.

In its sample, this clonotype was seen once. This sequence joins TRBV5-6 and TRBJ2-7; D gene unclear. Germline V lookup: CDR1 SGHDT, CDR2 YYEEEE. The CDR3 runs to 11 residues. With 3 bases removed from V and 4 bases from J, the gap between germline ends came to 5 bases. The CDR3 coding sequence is TGTGCCAGCAGCTCACAATACGAGCAGTACTTC. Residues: CASSSQYEQYF.

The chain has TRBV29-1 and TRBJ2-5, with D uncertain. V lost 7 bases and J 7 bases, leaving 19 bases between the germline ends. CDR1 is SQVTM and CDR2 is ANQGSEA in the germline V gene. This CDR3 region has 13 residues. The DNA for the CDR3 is TGCAGCGCCGTAATTGGGCCCGACGGGACCCAGTACTTC. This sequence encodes CSAVIGPDGTQYF.

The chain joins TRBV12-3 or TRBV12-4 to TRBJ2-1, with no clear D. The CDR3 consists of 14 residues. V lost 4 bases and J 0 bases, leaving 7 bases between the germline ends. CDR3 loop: CASSSDNSYNEQFF. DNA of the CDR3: TGTGCCAGCAGTTCTGACAACTCCTACAATGAGCAGTTCTTC.